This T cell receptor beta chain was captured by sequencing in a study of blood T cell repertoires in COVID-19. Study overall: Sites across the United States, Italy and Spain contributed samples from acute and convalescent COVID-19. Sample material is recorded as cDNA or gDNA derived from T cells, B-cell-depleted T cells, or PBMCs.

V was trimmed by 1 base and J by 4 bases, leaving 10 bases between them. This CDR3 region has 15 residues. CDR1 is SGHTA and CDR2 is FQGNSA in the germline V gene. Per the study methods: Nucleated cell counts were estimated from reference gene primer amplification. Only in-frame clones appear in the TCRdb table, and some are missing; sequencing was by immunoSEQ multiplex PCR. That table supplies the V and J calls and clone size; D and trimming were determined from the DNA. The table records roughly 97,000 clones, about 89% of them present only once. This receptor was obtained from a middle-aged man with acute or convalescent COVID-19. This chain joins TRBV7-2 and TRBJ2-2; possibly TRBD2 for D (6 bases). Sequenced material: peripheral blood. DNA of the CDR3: TGTGCCAGCAGCTTAGTCGGGAGAGGCACCGGGGAGCTGTTTTTT. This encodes CASSLVGRGTGELFF. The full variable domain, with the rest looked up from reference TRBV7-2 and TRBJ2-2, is GAGVSQSPSNKVTEKGKDVELRCDPISGHTALYWYRQSLGQGLEFLIYFQGNSAPDKSGLPSDRFSAERTGGSVSTLTIQRTQQEDSAVYLCASSLVGRGTGELFFGEGSRLTVL.